This TCR beta chain is from a study of cytomegalovirus exposure and HLA in healthy donors. Study information: In a later analysis, it was reported that the roughly 130 validation repertoires had been produced on the same platform as the 700 or so repertoires belonging to the first cohort. General study results and limits: In vitro testing confirmed three CMV-associated chains as specific for CMV antigens. That first-cohort TCR clusters tended to co-occur in the approximately 120 validation repertoires was found in a later analysis.

The table came from immunoSEQ multiplex PCR; TCRdb's copy has only in-frame clones and leaves some out. The table lists about 160,000 clones, approximately 86% of them singletons. The study drew the donors from its approximately 110-subject validation cohort, separate from the roughly 700-subject first cohort. After removal of 6 bases from V and 4 bases from J, the junction contained 6 bases not matched to a gene. The CDR3 contains 15 residues. Per the germline V gene, CDR1 is KGHSH and CDR2 is LQKENI. With regard to this clone: Its antigen is unknown.

The source of this sequence is a man under 40 in good health and CMV-seropositive. Sequencing was carried out using PBMCs. The chain is built from TRBV18 and TRBJ1-5, with 10 bases matching TRBD1. The CDR3 DNA follows: TGTGCCAGCTCCCGCGGGACAGGGGCTAATCAGCCCCAGCATTTT. Protein: CASSRGTGANQPQHF.